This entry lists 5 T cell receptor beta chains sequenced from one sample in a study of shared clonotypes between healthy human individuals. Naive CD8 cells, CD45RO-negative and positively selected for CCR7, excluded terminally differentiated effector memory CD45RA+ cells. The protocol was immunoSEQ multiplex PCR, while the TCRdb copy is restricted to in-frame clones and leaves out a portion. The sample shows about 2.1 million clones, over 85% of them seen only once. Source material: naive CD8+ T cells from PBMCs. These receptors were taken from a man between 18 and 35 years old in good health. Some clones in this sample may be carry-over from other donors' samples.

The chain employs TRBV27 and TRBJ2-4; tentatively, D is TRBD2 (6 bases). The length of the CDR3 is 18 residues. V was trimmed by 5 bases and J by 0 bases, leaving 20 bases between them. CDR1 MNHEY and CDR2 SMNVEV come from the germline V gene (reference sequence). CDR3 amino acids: CASSPTDPGGVAKNIQYF. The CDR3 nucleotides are TGTGCCAGCAGTCCAACGGACCCGGGCGGGGTAGCCAAAAACATTCAGTACTTC.

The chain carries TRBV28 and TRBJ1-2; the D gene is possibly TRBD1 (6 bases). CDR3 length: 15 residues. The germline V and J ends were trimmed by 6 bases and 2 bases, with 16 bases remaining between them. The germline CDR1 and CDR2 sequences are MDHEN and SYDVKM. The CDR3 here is CASSPSGGPNYGYTF. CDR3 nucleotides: TGTGCCAGCAGCCCAAGTGGGGGCCCCAACTATGGCTACACCTTC.

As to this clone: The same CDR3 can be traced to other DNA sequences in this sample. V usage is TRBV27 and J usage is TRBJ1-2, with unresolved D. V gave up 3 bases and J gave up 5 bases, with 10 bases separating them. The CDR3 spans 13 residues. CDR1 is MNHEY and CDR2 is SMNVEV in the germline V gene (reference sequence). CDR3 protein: CASSFGTGYGYTF. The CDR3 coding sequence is TGTGCCAGCAGTTTCGGAACTGGGTATGGCTACACCTTC.

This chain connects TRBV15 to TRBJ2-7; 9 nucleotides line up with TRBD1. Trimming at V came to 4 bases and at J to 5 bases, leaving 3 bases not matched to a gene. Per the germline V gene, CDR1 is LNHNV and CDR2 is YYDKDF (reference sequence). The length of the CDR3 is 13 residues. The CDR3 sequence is CATSIRQGDEQYF. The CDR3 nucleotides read TGTGCCACCAGCATCCGACAGGGGGACGAGCAGTACTTC.

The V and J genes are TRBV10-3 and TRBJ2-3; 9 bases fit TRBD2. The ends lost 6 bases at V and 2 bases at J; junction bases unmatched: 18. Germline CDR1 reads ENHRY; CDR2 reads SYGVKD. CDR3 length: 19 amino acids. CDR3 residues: CAIRAVVPEREAATDTQYF. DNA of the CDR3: TGTGCCATCAGGGCAGTGGTCCCGGAGCGGGAGGCTGCCACAGATACGCAGTATTTT.